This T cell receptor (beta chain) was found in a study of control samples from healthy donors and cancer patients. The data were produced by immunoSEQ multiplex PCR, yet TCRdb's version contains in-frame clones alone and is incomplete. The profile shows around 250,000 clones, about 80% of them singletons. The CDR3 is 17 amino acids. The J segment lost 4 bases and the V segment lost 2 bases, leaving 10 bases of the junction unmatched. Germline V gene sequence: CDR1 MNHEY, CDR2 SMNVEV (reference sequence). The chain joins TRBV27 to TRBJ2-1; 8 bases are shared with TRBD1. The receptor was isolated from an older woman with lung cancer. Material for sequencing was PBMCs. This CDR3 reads CASSLRAGGTVYNEQFF. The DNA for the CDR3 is TGTGCCAGCAGTTTAAGGGCAGGGGGCACAGTATACAATGAGCAGTTCTTC.